The present entry profiles one TCR beta chain with its context. What was amplified from RNA transcripts were TCR beta CDR3 regions. Primed by the HTBI set, a first-round RT-PCR was run on the TCR CDR3. TCRdb reprocessed the multiplex PCR reads via MiXCR and lists one record per CDR3 protein. The table lists around 350,000 distinct CDR3 sequences, approximately 14% of them singletons. This sample was taken from a study of T cells in Graves' hyperthyroidism and ophthalmopathy. CDR3 length: 19 residues. Trimming took 3 bases from V and 1 from J; bases not matched to a gene: 10. Source material: blood. The sequence was collected from a woman in her 30s with Graves' ophthalmopathy. The chain couples TRBV12-3 or TRBV12-4 to TRBJ2-3; 13 bases are a match to TRBD2. DNA of the CDR3: TGTGCCAGCAGTTTCGCGACTAGGACTAGCGGGGGACGCACAGATACGCAGTATTTT. It is translated as CASSFATRTSGGRTDTQYF.